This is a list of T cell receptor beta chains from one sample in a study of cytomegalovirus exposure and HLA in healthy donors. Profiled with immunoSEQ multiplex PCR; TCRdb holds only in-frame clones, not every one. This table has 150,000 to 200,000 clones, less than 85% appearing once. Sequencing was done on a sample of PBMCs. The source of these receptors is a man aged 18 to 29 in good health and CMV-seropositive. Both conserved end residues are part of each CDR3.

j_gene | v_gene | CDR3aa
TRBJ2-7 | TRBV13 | CASSQGQGLREQYF
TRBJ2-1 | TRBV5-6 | CASSLETGLAYNEQFF
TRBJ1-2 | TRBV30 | CAWSVREGGGYTF
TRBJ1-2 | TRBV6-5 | CASSLGTGPLFGYTF
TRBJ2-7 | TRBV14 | CASSETGGPSYEQYF
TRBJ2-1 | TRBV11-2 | CASSASSLAEYNEQFF
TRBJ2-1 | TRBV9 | CASSVVSNEQFF
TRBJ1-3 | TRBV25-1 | CASSAQGSGNTIYF
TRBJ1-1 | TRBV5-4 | CASSRPGGDTEAFF
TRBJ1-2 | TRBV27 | CASRRDRGGYGYTF
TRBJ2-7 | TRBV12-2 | CASRWRACEQYF
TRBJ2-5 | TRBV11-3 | CASSFVAGETQYF
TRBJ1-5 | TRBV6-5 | CASKVGGTNQPQHF
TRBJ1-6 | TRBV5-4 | CASSLLGARDSPLHF
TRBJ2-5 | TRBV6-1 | CASSETGSGETQYF
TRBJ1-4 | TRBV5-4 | CASSFGGQGYEKLFF
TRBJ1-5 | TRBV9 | CASSVGLGASQPQHF
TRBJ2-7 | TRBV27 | CASSSFSGEQYF
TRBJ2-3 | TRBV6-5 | CASQILAGATDTQYF
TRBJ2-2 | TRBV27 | CASSPLWTSGQTVTGELFF
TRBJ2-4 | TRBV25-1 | CASSAVGQGEVAKNIQYF
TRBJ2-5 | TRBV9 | CASSSGRTGAVETQYF
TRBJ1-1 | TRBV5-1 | CASSGGQGDTEAFF
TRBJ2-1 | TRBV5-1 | CASSLGIGTGGDNEQFF
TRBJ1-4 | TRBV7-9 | CASSLGQRGTNEKLFF
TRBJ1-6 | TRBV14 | CASSQTGYSPLHF
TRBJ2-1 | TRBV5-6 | CASSFGGGAEYEQFF
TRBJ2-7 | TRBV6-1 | CASREYRGLGEQYF
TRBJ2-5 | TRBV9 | CASSVTTGYDTGETQYF
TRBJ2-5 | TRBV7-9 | CASSSPRGAETQYF
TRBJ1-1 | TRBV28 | CASAGGREDTEAFF
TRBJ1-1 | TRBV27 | CASSQGIPGAMNTEAFF
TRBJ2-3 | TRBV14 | CASSLAGDTQYF
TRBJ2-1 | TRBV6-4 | CASSAMDREVNEQFF
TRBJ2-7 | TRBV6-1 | CASTIDRTASYEQYF
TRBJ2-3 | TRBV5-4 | CASSFGGGADTQYF
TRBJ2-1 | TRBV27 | CASSLNGGNEQFF
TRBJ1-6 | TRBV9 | CASTTHATGGHSPLHF
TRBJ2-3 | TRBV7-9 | CASSLGGWTGRADTQYF
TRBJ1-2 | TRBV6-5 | CASSYQAGPSYGYTF
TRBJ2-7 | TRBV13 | CASSLVAGGSSYEQYF
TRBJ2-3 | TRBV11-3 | CASSGGLGGTDTQYF
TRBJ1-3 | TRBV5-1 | CASSLGDRGYDGNTIYF
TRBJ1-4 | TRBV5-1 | CASSATGRNEKLFF
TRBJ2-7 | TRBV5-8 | CASSSQVPYEQYF
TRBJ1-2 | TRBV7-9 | CASSLEQGFGYTF
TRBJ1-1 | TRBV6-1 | CASSEAYPGNTEAFF
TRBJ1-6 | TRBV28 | CASSLGGQGLSGGSPLHF
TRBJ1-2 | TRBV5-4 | CASSLGQSNYGYTF